Presented here are 25 T cell receptor beta chains from one specimen sequenced in a study of control samples from healthy donors and cancer patients. Measured with immunoSEQ multiplex PCR; TCRdb has only the in-frame clones, and not every one. Among 390,000 or so clones listed, 75% to 95% were seen once. Sequencing used PBMCs. These receptors all come from a man in his forties with head and neck cancer.

The chain combines TRBV5-1 with TRBJ2-4; D may be TRBD1 or TRBD2 (5 bases each). The CDR3 has 15 residues. CDR1 and CDR2 (germline): SGHRS, YFSETQ. Trimming removed 0 bases at V and 5 bases at J, with 12 bases between. The CDR3 spells CASSLETGPQNIQYF. In DNA form, the CDR3 reads TGCGCCAGCAGCTTGGAGACGGGGCCCCAAAACATTCAGTACTTC.

This sequence joins TRBV6-2 or TRBV6-3 and TRBJ1-2; D is ambiguous. V was clipped by 6 bases and J by 4 bases, with 12 bases between them. The CDR3 length is 13 residues. The germline gives CDR1 MNHEY, CDR2 SVGEGT. CDR3 bases: TGTGCCAGCAGCCAGACGGTGGCCTATGGCTACACCTTC. Translating gives CASSQTVAYGYTF.

The chain has TRBV7-2 and TRBJ2-5, with 12 bases aligning to TRBD2. Trimming at V came to 5 bases and at J to 4 bases, leaving 14 bases not matched to a gene. The germline CDR1 and CDR2 sequences are SGHTA and FQGNSA. The CDR3 contains 18 residues. CDR3 DNA sequence: TGTGCCAGCAGCCGTCATTTCAGACTAGCGGGAGTGGGAGAGACCCAGTACTTC. The encoded protein is CASSRHFRLAGVGETQYF. Variable domain in full (rest from reference TRBV7-2 and TRBJ2-5): GAGVSQSPSNKVTEKGKDVELRCDPISGHTALYWYRQSLGQGLEFLIYFQGNSAPDKSGLPSDRFSAERTGGSVSTLTIQRTQQEDSAVYLCASSRHFRLAGVGETQYFGPGTRLLVL.

The chain has TRBV6-5 and TRBJ2-3, with D perhaps TRBD1 (6 bases). The germline gives CDR1 MNHEY, CDR2 SVGAGI. Trimming cost V 7 bases and J 7 bases, with 15 bases left between them. This CDR3 spans 13 amino acids. This CDR3 is CASTRTEANTQYF. As DNA, the CDR3 is TGTGCCAGCACCCGGACAGAAGCAAATACGCAGTATTTT.

The rearrangement links TRBV2 to TRBJ1-5, with 9 bases fitting TRBD1. V dropped 3 bases and J dropped 7; count of bases not matched to a gene: 10. From germline, CDR1 is SNHLY and CDR2 FYNNEI. This CDR3 has 16 residues. The CDR3 protein is CASSESVTGGWQPQHF. CDR3 nucleotides: TGTGCCAGCAGTGAGAGTGTAACAGGGGGCTGGCAGCCCCAGCATTTT.

In the case of this clone: One junction end does not reproduce the germline sequence, and a read error may be involved. The gene calls are TRBV7-7 and TRBJ2-3; tentatively, D is TRBD2 (5 bases). Germline assignment: CDR1 SSHAT and CDR2 FNYEAQ (reference sequence). The CDR3 length is 13 residues. The CDR3 DNA is TGTGCTAGCAGCTTCACCGGGGAGGATACGCAGTATTTT. The encoded protein is CASSFTGEDTQYF.

The rearrangement uses TRBV18 and TRBJ1-2, with D maybe TRBD1 (6 bases). Trimming shortened V by 3 bases and J by 8 bases, and 16 bases separated the two germline ends. This CDR3 has 14 amino acids. Germline V gene data show CDR1 as KGHSH and CDR2 as LQKENI. The CDR3 spells CASSPDRGMSGYTF. CDR3 sequence (DNA): TGTGCCAGCTCACCCGATAGGGGGATGAGCGGCTACACCTTC. The full variable domain, its missing parts supplied by reference TRBV18 and TRBJ1-2, is NAGVMQNPRHLVRRRGQEARLRCSPMKGHSHVYWYRQLPEEGLKFMVYLQKENIIDESGMPKERFSAEFPKEGPSILRIQQVVRGDSAAYFCASSPDRGMSGYTFGSGTRLTVV.

The rearrangement uses TRBV6-5 and TRBJ1-1; D is undetermined. Trimming pared 0 bases from V and 6 bases from J, leaving 11 bases between. Per the germline V gene, CDR1 is MNHEY and CDR2 is SVGAGI. CDR3 length: 14 amino acids. The DNA of the CDR3 is TGTGCCAGCAGTTACTCGGTTTGGCAGCCTGAAGCTTTCTTT. Its protein is CASSYSVWQPEAFF.

The genes are TRBV19 and TRBJ1-3, with D unclear. In germline, CDR1 is LNHDA, CDR2 SQIVND (reference sequence). V lost 3 bases and J 1 base, leaving 7 bases between the germline ends. CDR3 size: 14 residues. The CDR3 loop is CASSIWISGNTIYF. The CDR3 DNA is TGTGCCAGTAGTATTTGGATTTCTGGAAACACCATATATTTT.

The chain couples TRBV28 to TRBJ1-2; D might be TRBD1 (6 bases). V was cut by 10 bases and J by 6 bases, with 21 bases left in between. The CDR3 extends over 14 amino acids. Germline CDR1 reads MDHEN; CDR2 reads SYDVKM. The CDR3 nucleotides are TGTGCCACCGCACCCCGGACAGCCCCAAATGGCTACACCTTC. Translated: CATAPRTAPNGYTF.

This chain links TRBV7-6 with TRBJ2-1, with a possible D match to TRBD2 (5 bases). Germline V gene data show CDR1 as SGHVS and CDR2 as FNYEAQ. The CDR3 covers 16 residues. V was pared by 0 bases and J by 7 bases, with 16 bases between. The chain's CDR3 is CASSLARSGVRNEQFF. CDR3 nucleotides: TGTGCCAGCAGCTTAGCGCGGAGCGGCGTTCGGAATGAGCAGTTCTTC.

The chain carries TRBV2 and TRBJ1-1; TRBD1 might be the D (6 bases). Per germline, CDR1 SNHLY and CDR2 FYNNEI. Trimming cost V 2 bases and J 0 bases, with 10 bases left between them. The length of the CDR3 is 15 residues. The CDR3 DNA reads TGTGCCAGCAGTGAATCGGGACATATGAACACTGAAGCTTTCTTT. This gives the protein CASSESGHMNTEAFF.

The DNA for the CDR3 is TGTGCCAGCCGGGACAGGGCCACTGAAGCTTTCTTT. Translation: CASRDRATEAFF. V gene TRBV6-5 combines with J gene TRBJ1-1; 9 bases fit TRBD1. CDR3 length: 12 residues. Losses at the gene ends were 8 bases for V and 4 bases for J; bases not matched to a gene: 2. Per germline, CDR1 MNHEY and CDR2 SVGAGI.

The rearrangement uses TRBV5-1 and TRBJ2-3; 8 bases fit TRBD2. V shed 4 bases, J shed 4 bases, and the junction held 8 bases outside the gene matches. The CDR3 is made up of 15 amino acids. Germline V gene lookup returns CDR1 SGHRS and CDR2 YFSETQ. The CDR3 spells CASSTVGSGADTQYF. For the CDR3, the DNA is TGCGCCAGCAGCACGGTTGGTAGCGGGGCAGATACGCAGTATTTT.

The chain uses TRBV28 and TRBJ1-1; 7 bases line up with TRBD1. The germline V gene has CDR1 MDHEN and CDR2 SYDVKM. The CDR3 is 14 residues long. The trim removed 0 bases at V and 6 bases at J, leaving 4 bases unmatched. The CDR3 loop is CASSLWGQPPEAFF. The CDR3 DNA reads as TGTGCCAGCAGTTTATGGGGACAGCCACCTGAAGCTTTCTTT.

The chain has TRBV12-3 or TRBV12-4 and TRBJ2-7; D is ambiguous. Trimming left V 3 bases short and J 4 bases short, with 7 bases between. CDR3 size: 12 residues. Here the CDR3 DNA reads TGTGCCAGCAGTTTTGACCTGTACGAGCAGTACTTC. Amino acids: CASSFDLYEQYF.

The rearrangement joins TRBV6-2 or TRBV6-3 to TRBJ2-5; TRBD1 is a possible D gene (6 bases). V lost 2 bases, J lost 9 bases, and 13 bases lay in between. The CDR3 sequence is 13 residues long. Germline assignment: CDR1 MNHEY and CDR2 SVGEGT. CDR3 DNA: TGTGCCAGCAGTTACAACAGGGAAGCCTCCCAGTACTTC. It codes for CASSYNREASQYF.

The V and J genes are TRBV24-1 and TRBJ1-5; D gene ambiguous. Germline CDR1 and CDR2: KGHDR and SFDVKD. The CDR3 is 13 residues long. V lost 1 base to trimming and J lost 4 bases, with 4 bases between them. CDR3 protein: CATSDFENQPQHF. As DNA, the CDR3 is TGTGCCACCAGTGATTTCGAAAATCAGCCCCAGCATTTT.

This sequence joins TRBV2 and TRBJ2-7; no clear D. The CDR3 contains 14 residues. V dropped 2 bases and J dropped 1 base, with 9 bases sitting between them. Germline CDR1 reads SNHLY; CDR2 reads FYNNEI. The DNA for the CDR3 is TGTGCCAGCAGTGAATACCCCGATTCCTACGAGCAGTACTTC. Amino acids: CASSEYPDSYEQYF.

The chain is built from TRBV7-9 and TRBJ1-2; weak D call: TRBD1 (6 bases). Trimming removed 6 bases from V and 7 bases from J, with 15 bases in between. From germline, CDR1 is SEHNR and CDR2 FQNEAQ (reference sequence). The CDR3 runs 13 residues. The CDR3 protein is CASRIEGDRGYTF. DNA for the CDR3: TGTGCCAGCAGGATCGAGGGGGACCGTGGCTACACCTTC.

This clone was found once. This chain connects TRBV11-2 to TRBJ1-1; D is perhaps TRBD1 (6 bases). CDR1 is SGHAT, CDR2 FQNNGV, per germline. V was shortened by 3 bases and J by 1 base, with 9 bases between the two germline ends. The CDR3 extends over 14 amino acids. The CDR3 DNA reads as TGTGCCAGCAGCTTCGGACAGCCGAACACTGAAGCTTTCTTT. Translating gives CASSFGQPNTEAFF.

The chain is built from TRBV5-5 and TRBJ2-3; D unclear. With 5 bases removed from V and 4 bases from J, the gap between germline ends came to 5 bases. Germline assignment: CDR1 SGHKS and CDR2 YYEKEE (reference sequence). This CDR3 region has 11 residues. The CDR3 region is CASRGSDTQYF. Here the CDR3 DNA reads TGTGCCAGCAGGGGCTCAGATACGCAGTATTTT.

The chain uses TRBV7-9 and TRBJ1-2; D gene uncertain. Germline V gene data show CDR1 as SEHNR and CDR2 as FQNEAQ (reference sequence). V gave up 5 bases and J gave up 4 bases, with 17 bases separating them. The CDR3 contains 15 residues. CDR3 region: CASSGVLEMIYGYTF. The CDR3 nucleotides read TGTGCCAGCAGCGGGGTGTTGGAGATGATCTATGGCTACACCTTC.

The chain carries TRBV12-3 or TRBV12-4 and TRBJ2-7, with TRBD1 identical over 9 bases. This CDR3 is built from 12 residues. V lost 10 bases to trimming and J lost 1 base; unmatched junction nucleotides: 2. The CDR3 sequence: CATGQGSYEQYF. The CDR3 bases are TGTGCCACAGGACAGGGGTCCTACGAGCAGTACTTC.

This clone has only one observation. The chain employs TRBV6-5 and TRBJ1-5; D might be TRBD1 (5 bases). The CDR3 consists of 15 residues. Between the trimmed V and J ends, which lost 5 bases and 0 bases, there was a span of 11 bases. Germline V gene sequence: CDR1 MNHEY, CDR2 SVGAGI. The CDR3 region has the DNA TGTGCCAGCAGTCCACCGACAGATAGCAATCAGCCCCAGCATTTT. Translating gives CASSPPTDSNQPQHF.